The source of this T cell receptor beta chain is a study of T cells in localized non-small cell lung cancer. Profiling relied on immunoSEQ multiplex PCR, and the TCRdb table lists in-frame clones only, not all of them. The sample has about 40,000 clones, around 90% seen once. The receptor comes from a man between 18 and 49 years old with stage I lung adenocarcinoma. The sequencing here drew on peripheral blood, taken before any cancer treatment.

The CDR3 coding sequence is TGTGCCAGTTTGGGAAGGGGGCAGGGTGACTATGGCTACACCTTC. Its protein is CASLGRGQGDYGYTF. The V call is TRBV19, the J call TRBJ1-2, with 7 bases aligning to TRBD1. The length of the CDR3 is 15 residues. Germline values: CDR1 LNHDA, CDR2 SQIVND (reference sequence). V was clipped by 8 bases and J by 3 bases; unmatched bases: 12. Looking up the rest from reference TRBV19 and TRBJ1-2 gives the full variable domain: DGGITQSPKYLFRKEGQNVTLSCEQNLNHDAMYWYRQDPGQGLRLIYYSQIVNDFQKGDIAEGYSVSREKKESFPLTVTSAQKNPTAFYLCASLGRGQGDYGYTFGSGTRLTVV.